The present T cell receptor (beta chain) was sequenced within a study of cytotoxic CD8 clonotypes in ibrutinib-treated CLL. TCRdb's copy holds only in-frame clones and misses some; the assay was immunoSEQ multiplex PCR. The sample shows 110,000 to 150,000 clones, roughly 77% of them seen only once. This CDR3 comprises 14 residues. Per germline, CDR1 SGHKS and CDR2 YYEKEE (reference sequence). Trimming left V 1 base short and J 0 bases short, with 7 bases between. The chain links TRBV5-5 to TRBJ2-5; tentative D call: TRBD1 (5 bases). The specimen was PBMCs, collected after 12 months of ibrutinib treatment. This receptor was obtained from a human donor with chronic lymphocytic leukemia. As DNA, the CDR3 is TGTGCCAGCAGCTTGTACAGGAACCAAGAGACCCAGTACTTC. It encodes CASSLYRNQETQYF.